This T cell receptor (beta chain) derives from a study of blood T cell repertoires in COVID-19. Study overall: Among Cohort 3 donors, those recovered had two negative PCRs, clearance, or symptom resolution. T cells, B-cell-depleted T cells, or PBMCs supplied cDNA or gDNA.

Assay: immunoSEQ multiplex PCR; the TCRdb copy retains only in-frame clones and omits some. This table has a few hundred thousand clones, 80% to 90% appearing once. CDR1 is SQVTM and CDR2 is ANQGSEA in the germline V gene. V dropped 5 bases and J dropped 3 bases, with 14 bases sitting between them. CDR3 length: 14 residues. This receptor was obtained from a woman aged 45-60 years in a cohort exposed to, infected with or recovered from COVID-19 (not recorded which). Sample: PBMCs or T cells enriched from blood (not recorded which). The V gene is TRBV29-1, the J gene TRBJ2-1, with D perhaps TRBD1 (6 bases). This CDR3 is CSVKLTGSYNEQFF. The CDR3, as DNA: TGCAGCGTTAAGTTAACAGGGAGCTACAATGAGCAGTTCTTC.